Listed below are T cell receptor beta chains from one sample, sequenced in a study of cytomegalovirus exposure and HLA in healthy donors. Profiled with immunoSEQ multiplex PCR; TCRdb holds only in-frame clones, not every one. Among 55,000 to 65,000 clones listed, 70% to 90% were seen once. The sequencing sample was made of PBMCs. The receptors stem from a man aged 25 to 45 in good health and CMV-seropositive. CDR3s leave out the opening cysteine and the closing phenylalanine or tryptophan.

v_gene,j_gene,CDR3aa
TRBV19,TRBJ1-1,ASSTDREENTEAF
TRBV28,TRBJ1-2,ASSLSRGGLHYGYT
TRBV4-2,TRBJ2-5,ASSSDPGGETQY
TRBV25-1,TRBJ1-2,ASSKGGGEGYGYT
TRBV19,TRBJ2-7,ASSVSGGPREQY
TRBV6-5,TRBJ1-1,ASSYLQATEAF
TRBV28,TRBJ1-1,ASSPPVNTEAF
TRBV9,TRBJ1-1,ASSREQGVTEAF
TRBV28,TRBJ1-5,ASTLPNQPQH
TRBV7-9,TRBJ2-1,SSTLSGSTYNEQF
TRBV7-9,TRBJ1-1,ASRGSEGSTLFEAF
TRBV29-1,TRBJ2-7,SVRGGSSYEQY
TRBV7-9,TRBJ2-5,ASSKIAPGTSGSLETQY
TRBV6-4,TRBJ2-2,ASSDSAETGELF